The 8 T cell receptor beta chains presented below share a single source sample, sequenced in a study of CD8 T cell repertoires and HIV-1 epitope variants. Clones were read by immunoSEQ multiplex PCR, and TCRdb kept only the in-frame ones, dropping some. The sample holds 90,000 or so clones; just under 75% are singletons and the top ten take 25% to 30%. What was sequenced was uncultured baseline CD8+ T cells from peripheral blood mononuclear cells (PBMCs). The receptors derive from a male donor with HIV.

This clone was counted once. J is TRBJ2-1 and V is TRBV9; 9 nucleotides align to TRBD1. CDR3 size: 15 residues. With 3 bases clipped from V and 7 bases from J, the junction kept 8 bases outside the gene matches. CDR1 and CDR2 from the germline V gene are SGDLS and YYNGEE. For the CDR3, the DNA is TGTGCCAGCAGCGCCCGAACAGGGGGCATAAATGAGCAGTTCTTC. Its protein is CASSARTGGINEQFF.

V gene TRBV19 combines with J gene TRBJ2-5; D gene unclear. Germline V gene data show CDR1 as LNHDA and CDR2 as SQIVND (reference sequence). V gave up 3 bases and J gave up 0 bases, with 5 bases separating them. The CDR3 runs to 13 residues. The CDR3 DNA reads as TGTGCCAGTAGTATCAAGAACCAAGAGACCCAGTACTTC. Amino acids: CASSIKNQETQYF. The variable domain in full, completed from reference TRBV19 and TRBJ2-5, reads DGGITQSPKYLFRKEGQNVTLSCEQNLNHDAMYWYRQDPGQGLRLIYYSQIVNDFQKGDIAEGYSVSREKKESFPLTVTSAQKNPTAFYLCASSIKNQETQYFGPGTRLLVL.

The chain uses TRBV5-1 and TRBJ2-2; D is unclear. The V gene's germline CDR1 is SGHRS and CDR2 YFSETQ. The CDR3 runs 13 residues. Trimming cost V 7 bases and J 1 base, with 8 bases left between them. The CDR3 loop is CASEKKNTGELFF. CDR3 bases: TGCGCCAGCGAAAAGAAGAACACCGGGGAGCTGTTTTTT. Full variable domain (remainder filled in from reference TRBV5-1 and TRBJ2-2): KAGVTQTPRYLIKTRGQQVTLSCSPISGHRSVSWYQQTPGQGLQFLFEYFSETQRNKGNFPGRFSGRQFSNSRSEMNVSTLELGDSALYLCASEKKNTGELFFGEGSRLTVL.

The gene calls are TRBV7-2 and TRBJ1-2; 8 bases are shared with TRBD1. The CDR3 is made up of 14 amino acids. The J segment lost 2 bases and the V segment lost 1 base, leaving 0 bases of the junction unmatched. CDR1 and CDR2 from the germline V gene are SGHTA and FQGNSA. The CDR3 protein is CASSLGTGNYGYTF. The CDR3 coding sequence is TGTGCCAGCAGCTTAGGGACAGGGAACTATGGCTACACCTTC.

This sequence joins TRBV6-5 and TRBJ1-2; D ambiguous. CDR3 length: 12 amino acids. V gave up 4 bases and J gave up 8 bases, with 11 bases separating them. The germline gives CDR1 MNHEY, CDR2 SVGAGI. The CDR3: CASSSPDRGYTF. As DNA, the CDR3 is TGTGCCAGCAGTTCCCCCGATCGAGGCTACACCTTC.

The J gene is TRBJ1-2, the V gene TRBV6-5; D remains unclear. Germline V gene lookup returns CDR1 MNHEY and CDR2 SVGAGI. The length of the CDR3 is 15 residues. V was clipped by 2 bases and J by 0 bases, with 10 bases between them. The CDR3: CASSYESGTNYGYTF. The CDR3 DNA is TGTGCCAGCAGTTACGAGTCGGGAACTAACTATGGCTACACCTTC.

The V and J genes are TRBV5-4 and TRBJ2-7, with 9 bases matching TRBD1. Trimming cost V 3 bases and J 3 bases; bases outside gene matches: 7. The length of the CDR3 is 15 residues. Per the germline V gene, CDR1 is SGHNT and CDR2 is YYREEE (reference sequence). CDR3 sequence (DNA): TGTGCCAGCAGCTGGGGGGGGACAGGGATCTACGAGCAGTACTTC. This encodes CASSWGGTGIYEQYF.

The chain has TRBV5-1 and TRBJ2-4; 7 bases match TRBD1. V trimming: 1 base; J trimming: 8 bases; junction bases outside the gene matches: 18. The V gene's germline CDR1 is SGHRS and CDR2 YFSETQ. CDR3 length: 18 amino acids. The CDR3 DNA reads TGCGCCAGCAGCTTGTACAGTCGGCCCGGACAGGTCGTGGACATTCAGTACTTC. Residues: CASSLYSRPGQVVDIQYF. The complete variable domain, with remaining parts taken from reference TRBV5-1 and TRBJ2-4, reads KAGVTQTPRYLIKTRGQQVTLSCSPISGHRSVSWYQQTPGQGLQFLFEYFSETQRNKGNFPGRFSGRQFSNSRSEMNVSTLELGDSALYLCASSLYSRPGQVVDIQYFGAGTRLSVL.